A single T cell receptor beta chain is shown here with its context. It was with random hexamers that roughly 0.45 to 1 ug RNA was reverse transcribed. TCRdb recomputed calls from the immunoSEQ multiplex PCR reads with MiXCR, one row per CDR3 protein. The sample records 95,000 to 150,000 distinct CDR3 sequences, approximately 96% being singletons. These data belong to a study of CD8 T cells in Susac syndrome. After removal of 2 bases from V and 7 bases from J, the junction contained 4 bases not matched to a gene. This CDR3 spans 13 amino acids. CDR1 and CDR2 (germline): SGHDN, FVKESK. TCR beta sequencing was performed on blood CD8+ and CD4+ T cells.

Sequencing was done on a sample of CD4+ T cells from PBMCs. The rearrangement links TRBV14 to TRBJ1-2; the match to TRBD1 covers 7 bases. The clonotype was recovered from a human donor in good health. CDR3 sequence: CASSQQTGSGYTF. The CDR3 nucleotides are TGTGCCAGCAGCCAACAGACAGGGAGTGGCTACACCTTC.